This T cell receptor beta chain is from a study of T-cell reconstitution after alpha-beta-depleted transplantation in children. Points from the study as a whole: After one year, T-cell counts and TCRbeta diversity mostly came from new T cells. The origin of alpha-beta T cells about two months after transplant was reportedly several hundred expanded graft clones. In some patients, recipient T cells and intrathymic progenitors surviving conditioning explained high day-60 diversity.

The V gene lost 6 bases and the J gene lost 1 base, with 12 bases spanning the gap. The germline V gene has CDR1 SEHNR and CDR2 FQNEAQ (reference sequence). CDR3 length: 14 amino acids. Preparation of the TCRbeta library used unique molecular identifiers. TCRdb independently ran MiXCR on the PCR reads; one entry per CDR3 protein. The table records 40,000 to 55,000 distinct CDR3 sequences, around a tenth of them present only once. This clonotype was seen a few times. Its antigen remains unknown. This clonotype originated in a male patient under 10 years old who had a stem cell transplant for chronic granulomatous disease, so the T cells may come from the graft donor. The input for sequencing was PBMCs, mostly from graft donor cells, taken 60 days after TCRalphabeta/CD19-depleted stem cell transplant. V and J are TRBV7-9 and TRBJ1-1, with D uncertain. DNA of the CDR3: TGTGCCAGCAGTTTTGAATACAGGAACACTGAAGCTTTCTTT. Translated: CASSFEYRNTEAFF. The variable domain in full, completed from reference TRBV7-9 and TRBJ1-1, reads DTGVSQNPRHKITKRGQNVTFRCDPISEHNRLYWYRQTLGQGPEFLTYFQNEAQLEKSRLLSDRFSAERPKGSFSTLEIQRTEQGDSAMYLCASSFEYRNTEAFFGQGTRLTVV.